The 8 T cell receptor beta chains below were found in one sample sequenced in a study of T cell changes during pregnancy in multiple sclerosis. Using immunoSEQ multiplex PCR, the repertoire was profiled, and TCRdb retains in-frame clones only, with some absent. This sample has about 12,000 clones; around 87% occur once, and the top ten carry roughly 14%. The sample here was CD8+ T cells from peripheral blood mononuclear cells, taken in the second trimester of pregnancy. The receptors stem from a female donor in good health, enrolled as a control in a pregnancy study.

The V gene is TRBV5-4, the J gene TRBJ2-3, with 8 nucleotides matching TRBD1. This CDR3 is built from 15 residues. The junction had 5 bases not matched to a gene; V was cut back by 3 bases and J by 2 bases. CDR1 and CDR2 (germline): SGHNT, YYREEE (reference sequence). The CDR3 coding sequence is TGTGCCAGCAGCTCCCGGACAGGGACCACAGATACGCAGTATTTT. Its translation is CASSSRTGTTDTQYF.

The chain links TRBV4-3 to TRBJ1-5; D is undetermined. The CDR3 length is 13 residues. The germline CDR1 and CDR2 sequences are LGHNA and YSLEER. The germline V and J ends were trimmed by 0 bases and 11 bases, with 11 bases remaining between them. CDR3 nucleotide sequence: TGCGCCAGCAGCCAAGATCGGGGAGGAACCCAGCATTTT. Its translation is CASSQDRGGTQHF.

The chain uses TRBV19 and TRBJ1-2, with D possibly TRBD1 on 5 matching bases. V was trimmed by 7 bases and J by 3 bases, leaving 15 bases between them. CDR3 length: 14 amino acids. Germline values: CDR1 LNHDA, CDR2 SQIVND (reference sequence). The CDR3 reads CASTILWGDYGYTF. CDR3 nucleotides: TGTGCCAGTACCATCCTGTGGGGGGACTATGGCTACACCTTC.

The V gene is TRBV13, the J gene TRBJ1-1; D call uncertain. The CDR3 covers 12 residues. Per germline, CDR1 PRHDT and CDR2 FYEKMQ (reference sequence). The V and J ends lost 3 bases and 6 bases respectively, with 8 bases between them. The CDR3 DNA reads as TGTGCCAGCAGCTTTATGTCCCCTGAAGCTTTCTTT. It yields the protein CASSFMSPEAFF.

V and J are TRBV9 and TRBJ2-7; 9 nucleotides line up with TRBD2. The germline V gene encodes CDR1 SGDLS and CDR2 YYNGEE. With 4 bases clipped from V and 6 bases from J, the junction kept 5 bases outside the gene matches. CDR3 length: 13 amino acids. CDR3 residues: CASSPPAGGEQYF. Written as DNA, the CDR3 is TGTGCCAGCAGCCCCCCAGCGGGGGGCGAGCAGTACTTC. The full variable domain, with the rest looked up from reference TRBV9 and TRBJ2-7, is DSGVTQTPKHLITATGQRVTLRCSPRSGDLSVYWYQQSLDQGLQFLIQYYNGEERAKGNILERFSAQQFPDLHSELNLSSLELGDSALYFCASSPPAGGEQYFGPGTRLTVT.

J is TRBJ1-2 and V is TRBV19; 7 nucleotides line up with TRBD1. Germline V lookup: CDR1 LNHDA, CDR2 SQIVND (reference sequence). The CDR3 runs to 16 residues. The V and J ends lost 0 bases and 7 bases, in that order; junction bases with no gene match: 11. The DNA for the CDR3 is TGTGCCAGTAGTATAGATCTTGGCAGGGGGATCTTTGGCTACACCTTC. Translated, it gives CASSIDLGRGIFGYTF.

This clone has only one observation. The chain is built from TRBV6-5 and TRBJ1-1, with a weak D call TRBD1 (6 bases). Between the trimmed V and J ends, which lost 2 bases and 3 bases, there was a span of 13 bases. Germline lookup yields CDR1 MNHEY and CDR2 SVGAGI. The CDR3 length is 15 residues. DNA for the CDR3: TGTGCCAGCAGTTACGCGGGGGGGGCGGACACTGAAGCTTTCTTT. As protein: CASSYAGGADTEAFF.

The genes are TRBV13 and TRBJ2-1; 7 nucleotides align to TRBD1. The germline gives CDR1 PRHDT, CDR2 FYEKMQ (reference sequence). The CDR3 length is 15 residues. With 5 bases clipped from V and 4 bases from J, the junction kept 8 bases outside the gene matches. In DNA form, the CDR3 reads TGTGCCAGCAGCCCCGAGGGACAGCTGTACAATGAGCAGTTCTTC. It specifies CASSPEGQLYNEQFF. Combining the CDR3 with reference TRBV13 and TRBJ2-1 gives the whole variable domain AAGVIQSPRHLIKEKRETATLKCYPIPRHDTVYWYQQGPGQDPQFLISFYEKMQSDKGSIPDRFSAQQFSDYHSELNMSSLELGDSALYFCASSPEGQLYNEQFFGPGTRLTVL.